The clone carrying this T cell receptor beta chain was detected ten times or more. The data originate from a study of T cells in Graves' hyperthyroidism and ophthalmopathy. Looked up from germline, CDR1 is MNHEY and CDR2 is SMNVEV (reference sequence). This CDR3 has 12 amino acids. V was cut by 5 bases and J by 9 bases, with 11 bases left in between. Amplified TCR beta CDR3 regions derived from RNA transcripts. TCR CDR3 regions were first amplified by RT-PCR with HTBI primers. Via MiXCR, TCRdb re-called the multiplex PCR reads, giving one row per CDR3 protein. The table records over 300,000 distinct CDR3 sequences, more than 11% of them present only once.

Sequencing was carried out using blood. This receptor was obtained from a woman aged 55-69 years with Graves' hyperthyroidism. This chain links TRBV27 with TRBJ1-5, with D maybe TRBD1 (6 bases). The CDR3 loop is CASSHRDMPQHF. CDR3 sequence (DNA): TGTGCCAGCAGTCACAGGGATATGCCCCAGCATTTT.